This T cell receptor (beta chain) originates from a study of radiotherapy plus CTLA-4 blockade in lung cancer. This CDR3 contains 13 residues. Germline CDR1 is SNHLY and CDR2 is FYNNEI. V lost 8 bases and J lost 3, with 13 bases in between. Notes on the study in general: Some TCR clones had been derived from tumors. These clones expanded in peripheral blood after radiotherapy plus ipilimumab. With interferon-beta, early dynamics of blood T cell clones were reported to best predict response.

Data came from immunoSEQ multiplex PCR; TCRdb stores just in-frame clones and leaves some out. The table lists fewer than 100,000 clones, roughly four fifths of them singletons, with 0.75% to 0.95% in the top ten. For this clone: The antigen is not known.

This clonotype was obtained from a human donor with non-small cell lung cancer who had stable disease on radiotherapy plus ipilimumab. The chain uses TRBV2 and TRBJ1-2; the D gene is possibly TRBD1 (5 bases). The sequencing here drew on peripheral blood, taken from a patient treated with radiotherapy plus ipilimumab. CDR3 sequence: CASLGAFHYGYTF. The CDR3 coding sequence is TGTGCCAGCCTAGGGGCCTTTCACTATGGCTACACCTTC.